This T cell receptor beta chain appears in the sequencing data of a study of T cells in tuberculosis. CDR3 size: 11 residues. Germline V gene sequence: CDR1 DFQATT, CDR2 SNEGSKA (reference sequence). Trimming pared 6 bases from V and 1 base from J, leaving 6 bases between. Libraries were prepared by immunoSEQ multiplex PCR; TCRdb keeps only in-frame clonotypes and omits some of them. This table has 30,000 to 40,000 clones, approximately 90% appearing once. The time point here: new active TB diagnosis, blood taken before or within 7 days of starting treatment. The gene calls are TRBV20-1 and TRBJ1-1; D is unclear. The TCR sequence derives from an adult with tuberculosis. Sequences were derived from PBMCs, sampled at tuberculosis diagnosis. Written as DNA, the CDR3 is TGCAGTGCCACTGGGAACACTGAAGCTTTCTTT. Translating it yields CSATGNTEAFF.